Below, 20 T cell receptor beta chains from the same sample are listed, as sequenced in a study of PD-1 blockade in mismatch repair-deficient tumors. Assay used: immunoSEQ multiplex PCR; TCRdb lists only in-frame clones, some missing. Of around 9,400 clones listed, 85% were seen once; the top ten hold about 0.88%. The sample in question was PBMCs, obtained roughly 46 weeks after starting pembrolizumab. The receptors derive from an adult with mismatch repair-deficient cancer.

The chain employs TRBV5-1 and TRBJ2-5; the match to TRBD1 covers 9 bases. J was trimmed by 4 bases and V by 6 bases; bases with no gene match: 4. Germline CDR1 reads SGHRS; CDR2 reads YFSETQ. The CDR3 contains 13 residues. CDR3 DNA sequence: TGCGCCAGCAAGGGGACAGGGAGAGAGACCCAGTACTTC. Amino acids: CASKGTGRETQYF.

This chain uses TRBV4-1 with TRBJ1-4, with 7 bases lining up with TRBD1. This CDR3 has 17 residues. Germline CDR1 is MGHRA and CDR2 is YSYEKL. Trimming removed 0 bases from V and 8 bases from J; junction bases left unmatched: 12. The CDR3 nucleotides are TGCGCCAGCAGCCAAGATGACTTAGGGGGCTTGAGCGAAAAACTGTTTTTT. Translated: CASSQDDLGGLSEKLFF.

This CDR3 is CASSPRQGEDEQYF. In DNA form, the CDR3 reads TGCGCCAGCAGCCCCCGACAGGGAGAGGACGAGCAGTACTTC. This sequence joins TRBV5-1 and TRBJ2-7, with 7 bases lining up with TRBD1. This CDR3 spans 14 amino acids. CDR1 is SGHRS and CDR2 is YFSETQ in the germline V gene. The junction had 9 bases not matched to a gene; V was cut back by 4 bases and J by 5 bases.

V is TRBV9 and J is TRBJ2-1; 7 positions agree with TRBD1. The CDR3 loop spans 14 amino acids. The trim removed 2 bases at V and 2 bases at J, leaving 1 base unmatched. From germline, CDR1 is SGDLS and CDR2 YYNGEE. The CDR3 coding sequence is TGTGCCAGCAGCGTGACAGGGACCTACAATGAGCAGTTCTTC. It yields the protein CASSVTGTYNEQFF. The entire variable domain, with the rest obtained from reference TRBV9 and TRBJ2-1, is as follows: DSGVTQTPKHLITATGQRVTLRCSPRSGDLSVYWYQQSLDQGLQFLIQYYNGEERAKGNILERFSAQQFPDLHSELNLSSLELGDSALYFCASSVTGTYNEQFFGPGTRLTVL.

This chain links TRBV10-1 with TRBJ1-1; no definite D call. The CDR3 totals 17 residues. The V and J ends lost 0 bases and 5 bases respectively, with 19 bases between them. The germline V gene encodes CDR1 WNHNN and CDR2 SYGVQD (reference sequence). The CDR3 nucleotides read TGCGCCAGCAGTGAGTCAGCGCACCCGGGTCTCGGAACTGAAGCTTTCTTT. This codes for CASSESAHPGLGTEAFF.

J is TRBJ2-3 and V is TRBV19; D might be TRBD1 (5 bases). Trimming shortened V by 7 bases and J by 3 bases, and 14 bases separated the two germline ends. The length of the CDR3 is 14 residues. Germline lookup yields CDR1 LNHDA and CDR2 SQIVND (reference sequence). The CDR3 sequence: CASKGAAGTDTQYF. In DNA form, the CDR3 reads TGTGCCAGTAAAGGGGCAGCCGGAACAGATACGCAGTATTTT.

The chain is built from TRBV6-1 and TRBJ1-1, with D unresolved. The germline V gene has CDR1 MNHNS and CDR2 SASEGT. Deletions cut 9 bases from V and 0 bases from J, with 17 bases between. CDR3 length: 15 amino acids. The CDR3 DNA reads TGTGCCAGTTGGACGCTGGAGAGGGTGAACACTGAAGCTTTCTTT. Its translation is CASWTLERVNTEAFF.

The chain has TRBV9 and TRBJ1-1, with a tentative D call TRBD1 (6 bases). Germline CDR1 reads SGDLS; CDR2 reads YYNGEE. The CDR3 totals 15 residues. The V end was cut by 3 bases, the J end by 6 bases, with 18 bases between. CDR3 sequence: CASSGGPGGGAEAFF. The CDR3 DNA is TGTGCCAGCAGCGGCGGTCCGGGAGGGGGAGCTGAAGCTTTCTTT. Full variable domain (outside the CDR3, taken from reference TRBV9 and TRBJ1-1): DSGVTQTPKHLITATGQRVTLRCSPRSGDLSVYWYQQSLDQGLQFLIQYYNGEERAKGNILERFSAQQFPDLHSELNLSSLELGDSALYFCASSGGPGGGAEAFFGQGTRLTVV.

This clone was found once. The J gene is TRBJ2-5, the V gene TRBV7-2; 9 nucleotides match TRBD2. Germline V gives CDR1 SGHTA, CDR2 FQGNSA. The V segment lost 5 bases and the J segment 2 bases; nucleotides outside the gene matches: 9. The CDR3 is 16 amino acids. CDR3 sequence: CASSPRAGGPQETQYF. The CDR3 region has the DNA TGTGCCAGCAGCCCACGGGCGGGAGGGCCTCAAGAGACCCAGTACTTC.

The V gene is TRBV28, the J gene TRBJ1-1; maybe TRBD1 (6 bases). Germline V gives CDR1 MDHEN, CDR2 SYDVKM. V was trimmed by 7 bases and J by 1 base, leaving 22 bases between them. The CDR3 runs to 17 residues. CDR3 in amino acids: CASTRGFFQGRNTEAFF. CDR3 DNA sequence: TGTGCCAGCACCCGAGGGTTCTTTCAGGGGCGGAACACTGAAGCTTTCTTT.

This clone has only one observation. The chain combines TRBV5-1 with TRBJ2-5, with D perhaps matching TRBD2 (6 bases). With 6 bases removed from V and 4 bases from J, the gap between germline ends came to 16 bases. Germline CDR1 is SGHRS and CDR2 is YFSETQ. The CDR3 sequence is 14 residues long. The DNA for the CDR3 is TGCGCCAGCACCCTGGAGGGCTACGGAGAGACCCAGTACTTC. Translation gives CASTLEGYGETQYF.

A single count supports this clone. The chain employs TRBV10-1 and TRBJ2-7, with 8 bases identical to TRBD2. V was clipped by 11 bases and J by 1 base; unmatched bases: 7. From germline, CDR1 is WNHNN and CDR2 SYGVQD (reference sequence). This CDR3 contains 13 residues. The CDR3 DNA reads as TGCGCCGCCAAAATAGCGGGATCCTACGAGCAGTACTTC. It translates to CAAKIAGSYEQYF.

This sequence joins TRBV30 and TRBJ2-7; a possible D gene is TRBD1 (6 bases). CDR1 and CDR2 (germline): GTSNPN, SVGIG (reference sequence). V was shortened by 7 bases and J by 5 bases, with 18 bases between the two germline ends. The CDR3 is 13 amino acids. The CDR3 loop reads CASEGHNGDEQYF. The CDR3 DNA reads as TGTGCCTCAGAGGGACACAACGGGGACGAGCAGTACTTC. The whole variable domain, filled in from reference TRBV30 and TRBJ2-7, reads SQTIHQWPATLVQPVGSPLSLECTVEGTSNPNLYWYRQAAGRGLQLLFYSVGIGQISSEVPQNLSASRPQDRQFILSSKKLLLSDSGFYLCASEGHNGDEQYFGPGTRLTVT.

There are a few counts of this clone. V is TRBV11-2 and J is TRBJ2-7, with a tentative D call TRBD2 (6 bases). Germline V lookup: CDR1 SGHAT, CDR2 FQNNGV. Between the trimmed V and J ends, which lost 1 base and 1 base, there was a span of 11 bases. CDR3 length equals 15 residues. This chain's CDR3 is CASSLVWDSSYEQYF. The CDR3 nucleotides read TGTGCCAGCAGCTTAGTTTGGGACTCGTCCTACGAGCAGTACTTC.

Points on this clone: The germline gene is not matched at one end of the junction; a read error may be the cause. The chain couples TRBV25-1 to TRBJ1-2, with D perhaps matching TRBD1 (5 bases). Germline CDR1 and CDR2: MGHDK and SYGVNS. The CDR3 has 13 amino acids. The CDR3 region has the DNA TGTGCCAGCAGTCACCCACAGACAGACCTACCTGTCTTC. Translated: CASSHPQTDLPVF.

The sample holds one count of this clone. The CDR3 sequence: CASSLQGNTEAFF. The DNA for the CDR3 is TGTGCCAGCAGCTTACAGGGGAACACTGAAGCTTTCTTT. The chain joins TRBV2 to TRBJ1-1, with D possibly TRBD1 on 6 matching bases. CDR1 and CDR2 from the germline V gene are SNHLY and FYNNEI. This CDR3 has 13 residues. Trimming removed 6 bases from V and 1 base from J, with 9 bases in between.

CDR3 sequence reads: CASSLGLAEDYNEQFF. In DNA, the CDR3 is TGCGCCAGCAGCTTGGGACTAGCGGAGGACTACAATGAGCAGTTCTTC. V and J are TRBV5-1 and TRBJ2-1; 9 bases are shared with TRBD2. After removal of 0 bases from V and 3 bases from J, the junction contained 4 bases not matched to a gene. The CDR3 totals 16 residues. Germline loops: CDR1 SGHRS, CDR2 YFSETQ.

For this clone: The junction differs from germline at one of its ends, possibly a read error. V and J are TRBV5-6 and TRBJ1-2, with TRBD1 as a possible D gene (5 bases). The germline gives CDR1 SGHDT, CDR2 YYEEEE. The CDR3 extends over 13 amino acids. CDR3 sequence (DNA): TGTGCCAGCAGATTGGGCCAGGGAGGTGGCTACACCTTC. Encoded protein: CASRLGQGGGYTF.

This chain joins TRBV11-2 and TRBJ1-4; 10 nucleotides line up with TRBD1. From germline, CDR1 is SGHAT and CDR2 FQNNGV. Trimming cost V 3 bases and J 7 bases; bases outside gene matches: 11. The CDR3 totals 17 residues. Written as DNA, the CDR3 is TGTGCCAGCAGCTTCGGACAGGGGGTCGGGTCTATTGAAAAACTGTTTTTT. It codes for CASSFGQGVGSIEKLFF.

This rearrangement joins TRBV28 to TRBJ2-5, with 9 bases that match TRBD2. Germline V lookup: CDR1 MDHEN, CDR2 SYDVKM. The junction had 17 bases not matched to a gene; V was cut back by 4 bases and J by 5 bases. This CDR3 region has 18 residues. CDR3 in DNA: TGTGCCAGCAGTTCCGGTCCCCGGGCGGGAGGGCCGCGGGAGACCCAGTACTTC. Translating it yields CASSSGPRAGGPRETQYF. Supplemented by reference TRBV28 and TRBJ2-5, the full variable domain reads DVKVTQSSRYLVKRTGEKVFLECVQDMDHENMFWYRQDPGLGLRLIYFSYDVKMKEKGDIPEGYSVSREKKERFSLILESASTNQTSMYLCASSSGPRAGGPRETQYFGPGTRLLVL.